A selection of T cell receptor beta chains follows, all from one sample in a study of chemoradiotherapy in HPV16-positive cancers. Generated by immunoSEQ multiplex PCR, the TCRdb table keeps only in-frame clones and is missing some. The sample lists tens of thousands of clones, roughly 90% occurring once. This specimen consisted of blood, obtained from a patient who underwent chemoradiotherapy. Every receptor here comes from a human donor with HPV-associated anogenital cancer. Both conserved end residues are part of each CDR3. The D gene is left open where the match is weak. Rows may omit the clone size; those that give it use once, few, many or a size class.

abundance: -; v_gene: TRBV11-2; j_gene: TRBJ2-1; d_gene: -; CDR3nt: TGTGCCAGCAGCTTAGAAGTACGGACATCAGGGCTAAATGAGCAGTTCTTC; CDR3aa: CASSLEVRTSGLNEQFF
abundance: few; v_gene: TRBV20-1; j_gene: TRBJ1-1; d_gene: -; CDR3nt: TGCAGTGCTAGTTTGATCCCCGAAGCTTTCTTT; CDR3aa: CSASLIPEAFF
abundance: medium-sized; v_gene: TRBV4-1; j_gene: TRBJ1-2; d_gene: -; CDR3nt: TGCGCCAGCAGCCAAGCAGGCGGGGCCTACACCTTC; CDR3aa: CASSQAGGAYTF
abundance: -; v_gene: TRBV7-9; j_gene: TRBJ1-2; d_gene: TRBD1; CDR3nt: TGTGCCAGCAGCCAGACAGGGATCGTATATGGCTACACCTTC; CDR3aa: CASSQTGIVYGYTF
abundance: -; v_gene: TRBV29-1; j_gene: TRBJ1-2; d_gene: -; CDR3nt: TGCAGCGTTGAAGATCAAAGTCGAGGCGAAGGGCCCGGACTTGGCTACACCTTC; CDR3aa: CSVEDQSRGEGPGLGYTF
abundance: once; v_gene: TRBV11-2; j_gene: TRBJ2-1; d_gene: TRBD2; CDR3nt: TGTGCCAGCAACCTGGGACTAGCGAGGAATGAGCAGTTCTTC; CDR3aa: CASNLGLARNEQFF
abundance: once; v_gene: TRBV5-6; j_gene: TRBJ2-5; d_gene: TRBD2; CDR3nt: TGTGCCAGCAGTTATAGCGGGGGGCCACCGATAGAGACCCAGTACTTC; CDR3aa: CASSYSGGPPIETQYF
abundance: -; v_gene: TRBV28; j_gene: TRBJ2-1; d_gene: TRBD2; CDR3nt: TGTGCCAGCAGTTTTCAGTCGTGGACTAGCGACAATGAGCAGTTCTTC; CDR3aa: CASSFQSWTSDNEQFF
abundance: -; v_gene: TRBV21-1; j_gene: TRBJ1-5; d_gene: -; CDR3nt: TGTGCCAGCGTATTCCTACAGGGGATAGGTCAGCCCCAGCATTTT; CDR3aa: CASVFLQGIGQPQHF
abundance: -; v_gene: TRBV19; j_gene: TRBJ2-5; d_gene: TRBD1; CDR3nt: TGTGCCAGTGGGACCGGGACAGGGATTCGACAAGAGACCCAGTACTTC; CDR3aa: CASGTGTGIRQETQYF
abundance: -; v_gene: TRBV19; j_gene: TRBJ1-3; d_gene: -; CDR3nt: TGTGCCAGTAGTGGGGATTCTGGAAACACCATATATTTT; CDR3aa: CASSGDSGNTIYF
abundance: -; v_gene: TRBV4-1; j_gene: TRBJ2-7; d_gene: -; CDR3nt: TGCGCCAGCAGCCCCCTATCCGGGCCTCGAGAGGTCTCCGAGCAGTACTTC; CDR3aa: CASSPLSGPREVSEQYF
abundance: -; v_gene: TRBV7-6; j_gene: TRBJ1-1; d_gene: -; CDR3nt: TGTGCCAGCAGCTCGCGAATTGAAGCTTTCTTT; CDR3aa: CASSSRIEAFF
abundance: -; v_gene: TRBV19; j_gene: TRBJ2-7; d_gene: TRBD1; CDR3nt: TGTGCCAGTAGTATGAATCGACAGGGGTCCTACGAGCAGTACTTC; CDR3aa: CASSMNRQGSYEQYF
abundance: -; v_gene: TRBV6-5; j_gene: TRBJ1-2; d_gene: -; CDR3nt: TGTGCCAGCAGTTACTCGAGTAACTATGGCTACACCTTC; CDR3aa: CASSYSSNYGYTF
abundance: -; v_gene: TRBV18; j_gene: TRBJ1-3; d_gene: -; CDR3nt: TGTGCCAGCTCATCGAACTTAGTCGATTGGAACACCATATATTTT; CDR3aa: CASSSNLVDWNTIYF
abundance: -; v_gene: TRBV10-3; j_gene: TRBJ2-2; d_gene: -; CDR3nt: TGTGCCATCACCGCTACAGGTGTTGTCGCCGGGGAGCTGTTTTTT; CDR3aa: CAITATGVVAGELFF
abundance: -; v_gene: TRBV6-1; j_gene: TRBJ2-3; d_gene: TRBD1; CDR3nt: TGTGCCAGCAATCCGACAGGGGGCGCGGGAGATACGCAGTATTTT; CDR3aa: CASNPTGGAGDTQYF
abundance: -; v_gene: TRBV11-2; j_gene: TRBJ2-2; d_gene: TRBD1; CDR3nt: TGTGCCAGCAGCTTCAGGGGGCTTACCGGGGAGCTGTTTTTT; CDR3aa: CASSFRGLTGELFF
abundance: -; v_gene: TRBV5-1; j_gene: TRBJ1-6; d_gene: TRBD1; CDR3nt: TGCGCCAGCAGTGTGGTCGGGACAGTTAATTCACCCCTCCACTTT; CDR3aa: CASSVVGTVNSPLHF
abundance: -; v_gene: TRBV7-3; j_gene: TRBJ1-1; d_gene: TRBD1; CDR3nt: TGTGCCAGCAGCTTATCGCGGGACAGAAACACTGAAGCTTTCTTT; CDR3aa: CASSLSRDRNTEAFF
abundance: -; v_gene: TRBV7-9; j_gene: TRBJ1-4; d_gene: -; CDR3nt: TGTGCCAGCAGCCCCCCCGGTTTACCATTTGAAAAACTGTTTTTT; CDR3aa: CASSPPGLPFEKLFF
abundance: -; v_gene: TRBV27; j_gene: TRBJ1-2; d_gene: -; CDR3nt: TGTGCCAGCGGAACCAACTCCTTGGTACTTGGCTACACCTTC; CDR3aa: CASGTNSLVLGYTF
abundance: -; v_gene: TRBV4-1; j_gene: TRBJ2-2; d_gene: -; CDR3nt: TGCGCCAGCAGCCAAAGTTCTTCGGGGGCGAACACCGGGGAGCTGTTTTTT; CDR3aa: CASSQSSSGANTGELFF
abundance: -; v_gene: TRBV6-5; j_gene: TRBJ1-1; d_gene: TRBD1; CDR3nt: TGTGCCAGCAGTCCGGGACAGGGAACGAACACTGAAGCTTTCTTT; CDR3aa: CASSPGQGTNTEAFF
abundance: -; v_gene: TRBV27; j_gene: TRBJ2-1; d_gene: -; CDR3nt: TGTGCCAGCAGCCTATCGGCGGGGCCGGATGTAGATGAGCAGTTCTTC; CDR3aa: CASSLSAGPDVDEQFF
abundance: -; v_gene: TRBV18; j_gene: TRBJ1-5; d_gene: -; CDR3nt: TGTGCCAGCTCAGGCGGGGGCAATCAGCCCCAGCATTTT; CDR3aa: CASSGGGNQPQHF
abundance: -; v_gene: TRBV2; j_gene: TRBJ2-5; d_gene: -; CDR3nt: TGTGCCAGCAGTGTCAGCGCAGCCGTCCAAGAGACCCAGTACTTC; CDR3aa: CASSVSAAVQETQYF
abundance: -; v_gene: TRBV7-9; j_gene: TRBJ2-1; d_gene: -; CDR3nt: TGTGCCAGCAGCTTAACGGGAGCTTACAATGAGCAGTTCTTC; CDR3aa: CASSLTGAYNEQFF
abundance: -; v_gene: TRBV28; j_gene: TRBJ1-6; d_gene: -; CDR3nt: TGTGCCAGCAACGCTAATTCACCCCTCCACTTT; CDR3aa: CASNANSPLHF
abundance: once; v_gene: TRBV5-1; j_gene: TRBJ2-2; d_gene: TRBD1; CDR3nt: TGCGCCAGCAGCCGGGACAGGACCGGGGAGCTGTTTTTT; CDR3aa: CASSRDRTGELFF
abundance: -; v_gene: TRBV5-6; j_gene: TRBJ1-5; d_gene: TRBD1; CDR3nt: TGTGCCAGCAGCTTAGGGACAGGGGGCCGAAGCAATCAGCCCCAGCATTTT; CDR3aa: CASSLGTGGRSNQPQHF
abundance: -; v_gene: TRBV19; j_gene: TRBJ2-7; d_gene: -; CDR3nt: TGTGCCAGTACGCCACAAACAGGATACGAGCAGTACTTC; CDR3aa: CASTPQTGYEQYF
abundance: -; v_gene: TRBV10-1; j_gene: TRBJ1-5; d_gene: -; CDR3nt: TGCGCCAGCATCCCACGGACGGGGAATCAGCCCCAGCATTTT; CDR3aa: CASIPRTGNQPQHF
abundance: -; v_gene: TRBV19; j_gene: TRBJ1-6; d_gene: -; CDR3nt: TGTGCCAGTAGTGTAGGAGATGTGAGTAATTCACCCCTCCACTTT; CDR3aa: CASSVGDVSNSPLHF
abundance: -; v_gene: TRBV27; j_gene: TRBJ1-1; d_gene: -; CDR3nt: TGTGCCAGCAGCTCACAGGGAAACACTGAAGCTTTCTTT; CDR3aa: CASSSQGNTEAFF
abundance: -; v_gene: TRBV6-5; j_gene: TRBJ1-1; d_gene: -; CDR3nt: TGTGCCAGCAGTTACTTGGAGGGCCTTTCTGAAGCTTTCTTT; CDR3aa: CASSYLEGLSEAFF
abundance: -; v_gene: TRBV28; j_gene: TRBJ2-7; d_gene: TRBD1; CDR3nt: TGTGCCAGCAGTATAAAGACAGGGGGCGTCTACGAGCAGTACTTC; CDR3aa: CASSIKTGGVYEQYF
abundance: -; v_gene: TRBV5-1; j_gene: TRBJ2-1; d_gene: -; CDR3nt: TGCGCCAGCAGCTGGAGCCCCGGAGGGTCCCGTTACAATGAGCAGTTCTTC; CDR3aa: CASSWSPGGSRYNEQFF
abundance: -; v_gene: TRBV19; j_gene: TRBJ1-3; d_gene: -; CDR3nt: TGTGCCAGTAGTATTGATTCCGGGGATGGAAACACCATATATTTT; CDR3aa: CASSIDSGDGNTIYF
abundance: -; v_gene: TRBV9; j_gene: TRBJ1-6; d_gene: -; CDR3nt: TGTGCCAGCAGCGTAGATCCTAATTCACCCCTCCACTTT; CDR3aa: CASSVDPNSPLHF
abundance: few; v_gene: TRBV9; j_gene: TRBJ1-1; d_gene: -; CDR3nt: TGTGCCAGCAGCGACAACAGGGACGCTGAAGCTTTCTTT; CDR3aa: CASSDNRDAEAFF
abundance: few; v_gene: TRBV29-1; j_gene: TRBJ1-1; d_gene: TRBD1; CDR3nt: TGCAGCGGGACGGGGACAGGGAAGGGCACTGAAGCTTTCTTT; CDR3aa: CSGTGTGKGTEAFF
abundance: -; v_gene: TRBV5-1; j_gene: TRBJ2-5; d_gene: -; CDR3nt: TGCGCCAGCAGCCCTGGAGGGGGGGCAAGGGAGACCCAGTACTTC; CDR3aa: CASSPGGGARETQYF
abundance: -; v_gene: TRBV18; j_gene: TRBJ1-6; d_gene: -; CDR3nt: TGTGCCAGCTCACCAGGGGGGCGGCGGAATTCACCCCTCCACTTT; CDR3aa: CASSPGGRRNSPLHF